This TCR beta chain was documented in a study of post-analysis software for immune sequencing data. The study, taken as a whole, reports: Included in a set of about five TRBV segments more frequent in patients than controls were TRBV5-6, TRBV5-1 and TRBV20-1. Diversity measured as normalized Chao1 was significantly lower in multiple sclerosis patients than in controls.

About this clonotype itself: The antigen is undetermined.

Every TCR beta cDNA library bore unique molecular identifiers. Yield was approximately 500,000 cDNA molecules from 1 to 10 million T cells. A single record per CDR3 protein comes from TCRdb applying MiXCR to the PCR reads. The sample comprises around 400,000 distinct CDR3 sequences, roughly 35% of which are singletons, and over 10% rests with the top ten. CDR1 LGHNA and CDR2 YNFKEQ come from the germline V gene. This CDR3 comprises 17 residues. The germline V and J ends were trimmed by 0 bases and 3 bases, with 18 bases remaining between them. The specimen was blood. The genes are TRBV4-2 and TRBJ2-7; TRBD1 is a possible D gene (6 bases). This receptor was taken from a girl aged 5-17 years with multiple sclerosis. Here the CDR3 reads CASSQEPPMTGYYEQYF. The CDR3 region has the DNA TGTGCCAGCAGCCAAGAACCCCCCATGACAGGATACTACGAGCAGTACTTC.